These 2 T cell receptor beta chains share one sample of origin, sequenced in a study of spatial heterogeneity in lung cancer. Time point specified: blood at routine non-recurrence follow-up after resection. Material for sequencing was whole RNA from tumor, nontumor lung or frozen PBMC, left unsorted. Each CDR3 protein gets one entry after TCRdb re-called the 5' RACE reads with MiXCR. This sample has fewer than 60,000 distinct CDR3 sequences; roughly 7% occur once, and the top ten carry around 38%. The sample here was PBMCs, taken at follow-up. All receptors derive from a female donor with early-stage non-small cell lung cancer.

The V and J genes are TRBV7-2 and TRBJ2-3, with TRBD1 matching 12 bases. J gave up 5 bases and V 6 bases, and 3 bases lay outside the gene matches. Looked up from germline, CDR1 is SGHTA and CDR2 is FQGNSA. This CDR3 contains 14 residues. CDR3 loop: CASSWDRGRDTQYF. The DNA of the CDR3 is TGTGCCAGCAGTTGGGACAGGGGGCGAGATACGCAGTATTTT.

This clonotype was detected many times. This sequence joins TRBV5-1 and TRBJ2-3, with 10 nucleotides matching TRBD2. V gave up 1 base and J gave up 5 bases; unmatched junction bases: 1. From germline, CDR1 is SGHRS and CDR2 YFSETQ. CDR3 length: 14 amino acids. The CDR3 DNA reads TGCGCCAGCAGCTTGCTAGCGGGGGAAGATACGCAGTATTTT. Encoded protein: CASSLLAGEDTQYF.